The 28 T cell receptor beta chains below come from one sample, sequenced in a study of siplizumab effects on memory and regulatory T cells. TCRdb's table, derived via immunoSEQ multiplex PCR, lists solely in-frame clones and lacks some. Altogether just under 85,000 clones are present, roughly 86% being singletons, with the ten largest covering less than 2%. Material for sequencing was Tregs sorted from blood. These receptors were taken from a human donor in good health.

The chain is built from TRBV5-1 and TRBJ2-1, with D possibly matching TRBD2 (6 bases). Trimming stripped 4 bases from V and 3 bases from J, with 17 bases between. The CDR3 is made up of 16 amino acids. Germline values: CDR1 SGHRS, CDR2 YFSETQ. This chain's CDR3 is CASSPVVSGVYNEQFF. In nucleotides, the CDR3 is TGCGCCAGCAGCCCGGTGGTTAGCGGCGTCTACAATGAGCAGTTCTTC.

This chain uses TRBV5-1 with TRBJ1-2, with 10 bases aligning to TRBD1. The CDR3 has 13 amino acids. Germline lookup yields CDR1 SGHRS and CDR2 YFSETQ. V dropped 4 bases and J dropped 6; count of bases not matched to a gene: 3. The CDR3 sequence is CASSHGQGDGYTF. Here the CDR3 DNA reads TGCGCCAGCAGCCATGGACAGGGGGATGGCTACACCTTC.

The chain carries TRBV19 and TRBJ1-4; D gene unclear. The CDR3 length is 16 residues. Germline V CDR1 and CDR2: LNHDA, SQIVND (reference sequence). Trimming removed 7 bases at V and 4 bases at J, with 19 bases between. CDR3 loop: CASTSDYGPFNEKLFF. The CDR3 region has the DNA TGTGCCAGTACCTCTGATTATGGGCCTTTTAATGAAAAACTGTTTTTT.

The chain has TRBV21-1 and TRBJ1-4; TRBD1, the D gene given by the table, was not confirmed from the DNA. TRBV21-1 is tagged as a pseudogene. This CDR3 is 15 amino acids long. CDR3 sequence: CASSKMAGMGEKLFF. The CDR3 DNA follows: TGTGCCAGCAGCAAAATGGCAGGGATGGGGGAAAAACTGTTTTTT.

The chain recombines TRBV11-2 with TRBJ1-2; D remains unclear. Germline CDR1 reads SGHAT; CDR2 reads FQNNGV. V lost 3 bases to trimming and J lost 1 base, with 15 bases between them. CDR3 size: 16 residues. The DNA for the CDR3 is TGTGCCAGCAGCTTCCCCTTGGGAGGGTTTAACTATGGCTACACCTTC. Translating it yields CASSFPLGGFNYGYTF.

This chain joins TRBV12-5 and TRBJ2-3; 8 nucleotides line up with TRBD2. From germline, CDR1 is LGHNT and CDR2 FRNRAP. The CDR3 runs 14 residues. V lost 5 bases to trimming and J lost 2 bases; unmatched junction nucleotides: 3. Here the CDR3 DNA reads TGTGCTAGTGGTCTCGGGGGGGCCACAGATACGCAGTATTTT. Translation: CASGLGGATDTQYF.

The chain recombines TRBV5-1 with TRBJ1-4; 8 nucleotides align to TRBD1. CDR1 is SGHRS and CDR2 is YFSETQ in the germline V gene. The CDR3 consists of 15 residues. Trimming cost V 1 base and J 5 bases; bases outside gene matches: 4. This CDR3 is CASSLRTGINEKLFF. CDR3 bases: TGCGCCAGCAGCTTGCGGACAGGGATCAATGAAAAACTGTTTTTT.

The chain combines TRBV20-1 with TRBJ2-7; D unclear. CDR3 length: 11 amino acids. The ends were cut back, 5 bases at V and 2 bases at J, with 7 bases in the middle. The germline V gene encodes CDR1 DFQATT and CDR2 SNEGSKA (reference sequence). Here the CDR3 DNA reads TGCAGTGCTGTGGCAGCCTACGAGCAGTACTTC. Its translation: CSAVAAYEQYF.

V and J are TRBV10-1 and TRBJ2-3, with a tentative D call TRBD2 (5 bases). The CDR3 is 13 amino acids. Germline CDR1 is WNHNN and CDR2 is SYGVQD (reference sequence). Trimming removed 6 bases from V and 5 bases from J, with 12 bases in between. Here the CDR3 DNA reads TGCGCCAGCAGCAGCCTGGGAGAAGATACGCAGTATTTT. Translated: CASSSLGEDTQYF.

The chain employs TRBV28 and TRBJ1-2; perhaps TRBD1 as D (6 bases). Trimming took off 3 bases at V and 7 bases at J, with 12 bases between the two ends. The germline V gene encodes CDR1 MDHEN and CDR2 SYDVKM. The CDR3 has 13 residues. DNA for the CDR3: TGTGCCAGCAGTTTGCACCGAGGGGGTGGCTACACCTTC. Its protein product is CASSLHRGGGYTF.

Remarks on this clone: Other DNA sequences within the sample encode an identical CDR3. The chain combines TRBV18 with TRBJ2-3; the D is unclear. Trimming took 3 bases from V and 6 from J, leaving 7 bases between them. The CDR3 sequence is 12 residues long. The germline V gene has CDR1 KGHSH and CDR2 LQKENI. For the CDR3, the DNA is TGTGCCAGCTCACCCCCTCTCGATACGCAGTATTTT. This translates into CASSPPLDTQYF.

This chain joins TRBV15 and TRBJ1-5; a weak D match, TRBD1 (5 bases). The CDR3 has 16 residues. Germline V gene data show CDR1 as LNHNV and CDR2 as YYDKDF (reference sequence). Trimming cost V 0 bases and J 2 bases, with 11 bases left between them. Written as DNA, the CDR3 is TGTGCCACCAGCAGAGACCTCGGAGGGGGCAATCAGCCCCAGCATTTT. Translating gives CATSRDLGGGNQPQHF.

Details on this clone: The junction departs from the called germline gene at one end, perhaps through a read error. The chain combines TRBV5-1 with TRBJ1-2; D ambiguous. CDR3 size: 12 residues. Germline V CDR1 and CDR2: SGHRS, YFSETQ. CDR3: CASSLGGDLVRF. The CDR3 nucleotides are TGCGCCAGCAGCTTGGGTGGGGATCTCGTTCGGTTC.

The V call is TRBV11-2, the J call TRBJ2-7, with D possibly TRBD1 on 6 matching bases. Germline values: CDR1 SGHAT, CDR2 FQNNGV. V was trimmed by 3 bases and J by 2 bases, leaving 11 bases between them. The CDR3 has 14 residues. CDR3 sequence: CASSLTGSTYEQYF. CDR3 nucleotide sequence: TGTGCCAGCAGCTTGACAGGCAGCACCTACGAGCAGTACTTC.

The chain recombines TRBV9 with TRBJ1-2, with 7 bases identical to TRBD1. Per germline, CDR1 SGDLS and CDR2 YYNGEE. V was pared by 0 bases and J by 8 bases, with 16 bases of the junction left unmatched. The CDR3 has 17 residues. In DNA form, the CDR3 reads TGTGCCAGCAGCGTAGAGGGGGCCAGGAAGCCTTATGAAGGCTACACCTTC. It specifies CASSVEGARKPYEGYTF. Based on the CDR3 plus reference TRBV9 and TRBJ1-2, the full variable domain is DSGVTQTPKHLITATGQRVTLRCSPRSGDLSVYWYQQSLDQGLQFLIQYYNGEERAKGNILERFSAQQFPDLHSELNLSSLELGDSALYFCASSVEGARKPYEGYTFGSGTRLTVV.

The CDR3 nucleotides are TGTGCCAGCAGCTTGGTCCAGGGCATGAACACTGAAGCTTTCTTT. Translating it yields CASSLVQGMNTEAFF. The chain combines TRBV5-5 with TRBJ1-1; maybe TRBD1 (5 bases). Looked up from germline, CDR1 is SGHKS and CDR2 is YYEKEE (reference sequence). This CDR3 spans 15 amino acids. Trimming took off 0 bases at V and 0 bases at J, with 9 bases between the two ends.

CDR3 sequence: CASSRPGQYTEAFF. The CDR3 nucleotides read TGTGCCAGCAGTCGCCCGGGACAGTACACTGAAGCTTTCTTT. The chain employs TRBV6-5 and TRBJ1-1, with 7 bases identical to TRBD1. The CDR3 loop spans 14 amino acids. The germline V gene encodes CDR1 MNHEY and CDR2 SVGAGI. V was clipped by 5 bases and J by 3 bases; unmatched bases: 6.

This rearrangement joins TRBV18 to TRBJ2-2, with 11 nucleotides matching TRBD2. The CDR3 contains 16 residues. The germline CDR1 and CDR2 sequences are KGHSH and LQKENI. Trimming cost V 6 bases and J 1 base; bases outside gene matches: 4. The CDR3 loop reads CASSFGLAGNTGELFF. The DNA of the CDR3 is TGTGCCAGCTCCTTTGGACTAGCGGGGAACACCGGGGAGCTGTTTTTT.

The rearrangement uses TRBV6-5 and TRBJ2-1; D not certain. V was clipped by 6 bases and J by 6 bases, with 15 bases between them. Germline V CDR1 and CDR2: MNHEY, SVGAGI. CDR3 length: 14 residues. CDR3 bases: TGTGCCAGCAGCCACCCGGGTTCGGGCAATGAGCAGTTCTTC. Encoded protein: CASSHPGSGNEQFF.

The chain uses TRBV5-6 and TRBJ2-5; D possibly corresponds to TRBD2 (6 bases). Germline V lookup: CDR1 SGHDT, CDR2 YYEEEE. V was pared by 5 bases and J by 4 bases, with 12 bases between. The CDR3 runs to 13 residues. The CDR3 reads CASRRDQGETQYF. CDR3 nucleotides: TGTGCCAGCAGGCGGGACCAGGGAGAGACCCAGTACTTC.

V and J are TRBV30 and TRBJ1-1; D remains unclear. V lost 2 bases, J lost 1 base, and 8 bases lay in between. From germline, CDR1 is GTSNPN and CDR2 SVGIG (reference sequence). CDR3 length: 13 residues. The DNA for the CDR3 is TGTGCCTGGAGTTTAGGTGGGAACACTGAAGCTTTCTTT. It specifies CAWSLGGNTEAFF.

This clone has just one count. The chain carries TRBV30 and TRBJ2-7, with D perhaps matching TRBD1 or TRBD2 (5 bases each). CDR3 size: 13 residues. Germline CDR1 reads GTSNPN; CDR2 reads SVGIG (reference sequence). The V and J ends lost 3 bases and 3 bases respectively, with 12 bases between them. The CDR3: CAWSGAVLYEQYF. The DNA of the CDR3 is TGTGCCTGGAGCGGGGCCGTACTCTACGAGCAGTACTTC.

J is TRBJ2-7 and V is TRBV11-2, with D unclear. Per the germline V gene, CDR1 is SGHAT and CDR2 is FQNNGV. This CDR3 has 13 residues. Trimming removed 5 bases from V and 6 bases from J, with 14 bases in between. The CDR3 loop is CASSQEVVGEQYF. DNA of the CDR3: TGTGCCAGCAGCCAAGAGGTGGTGGGCGAGCAGTACTTC.

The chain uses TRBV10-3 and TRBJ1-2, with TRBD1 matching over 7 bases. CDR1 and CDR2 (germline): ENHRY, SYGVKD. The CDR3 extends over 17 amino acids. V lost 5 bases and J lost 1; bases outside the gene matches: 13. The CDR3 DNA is TGTGCCATCAGTTCCTACCACGGGACAGAACGTAACTATGGCTACACCTTC. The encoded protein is CAISSYHGTERNYGYTF.

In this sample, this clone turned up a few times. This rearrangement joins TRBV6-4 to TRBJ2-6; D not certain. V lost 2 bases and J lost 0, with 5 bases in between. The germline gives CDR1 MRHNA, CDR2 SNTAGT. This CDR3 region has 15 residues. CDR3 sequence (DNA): TGTGCCAGCAGTGACAGCCACTCTGGGGCCAACGTCCTGACTTTC. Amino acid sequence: CASSDSHSGANVLTF.

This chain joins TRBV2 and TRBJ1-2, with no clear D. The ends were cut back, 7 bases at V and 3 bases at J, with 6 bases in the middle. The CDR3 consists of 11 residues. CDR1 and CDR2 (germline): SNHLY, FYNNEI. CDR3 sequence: CASKGYYGYTF. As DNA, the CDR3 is TGTGCCAGCAAGGGATACTATGGCTACACCTTC.

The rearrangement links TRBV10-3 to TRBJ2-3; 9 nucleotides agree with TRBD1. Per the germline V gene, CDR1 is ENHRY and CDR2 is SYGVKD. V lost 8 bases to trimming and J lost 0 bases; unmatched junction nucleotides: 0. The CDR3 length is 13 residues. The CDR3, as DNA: TGTGCCATCGGGACAGGGAGCACAGATACGCAGTATTTT. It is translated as CAIGTGSTDTQYF.

CDR3 DNA sequence: TGCGCCAGCACCCCGACCAGGGGGCCACGACTGAACACTGAAGCTTTCTTT. The encoded protein is CASTPTRGPRLNTEAFF. The chain combines TRBV5-1 with TRBJ1-1; TRBD1 aligns across 8 bases. CDR3 length: 17 amino acids. Germline assignment: CDR1 SGHRS and CDR2 YFSETQ. V was pared by 6 bases and J by 0 bases, with 13 bases of the junction left unmatched.